These 21 T cell receptor beta chains originate from one sample sequenced in a study of cytomegalovirus exposure and HLA in healthy donors. Assay: immunoSEQ multiplex PCR; the TCRdb copy retains only in-frame clones and omits some. The sample holds about 130,000 clones, approximately 89% seen once. The sample consisted of PBMCs. These receptors all come from a woman aged 18 to 35 in good health and CMV-seropositive.

The rearrangement links TRBV19 to TRBJ2-2, with unresolved D. In germline, CDR1 is LNHDA, CDR2 SQIVND (reference sequence). Between the trimmed V and J ends, which lost 4 bases and 2 bases, there was a span of 14 bases. The CDR3 is 16 amino acids. The CDR3 loop is CASSRQAGLNTGELFF. The CDR3 DNA follows: TGTGCCAGTAGTAGGCAGGCAGGTTTAAACACCGGGGAGCTGTTTTTT.

This chain joins TRBV14 and TRBJ2-7, with TRBD2 identical over 9 bases. The length of the CDR3 is 14 residues. Germline values: CDR1 SGHDN, CDR2 FVKESK. Trimming cost V 6 bases and J 3 bases; bases outside gene matches: 6. CDR3 sequence (DNA): TGTGCCAGCAGGGCTAGCGGGAACTTCTACGAGCAGTACTTC. It is translated as CASRASGNFYEQYF.

The chain joins TRBV7-9 to TRBJ1-4; TRBD1 agrees at 9 bases. The CDR3 is 17 residues long. Germline-derived CDR1 and CDR2 are SEHNR and FQNEAQ (reference sequence). V was clipped by 5 bases and J by 1 base; unmatched bases: 8. CDR3 sequence reads: CASSPLGQGITNEKLFF. The DNA of the CDR3 is TGTGCCAGCAGCCCCCTAGGACAGGGGATAACTAATGAAAAACTGTTTTTT.

The chain is built from TRBV4-2 and TRBJ2-1; a possible D gene is TRBD1 (6 bases). V was clipped by 2 bases and J by 0 bases, with 11 bases between them. Germline V gene lookup returns CDR1 LGHNA and CDR2 YNFKEQ. CDR3 length equals 16 residues. CDR3 in amino acids: CASSQRGSSSYNEQFF. The CDR3 DNA follows: TGTGCCAGCAGCCAAAGGGGGTCGAGCTCCTACAATGAGCAGTTCTTC.

The chain combines TRBV5-6 with TRBJ1-1; tentative D call: TRBD1 (6 bases). Germline V gene sequence: CDR1 SGHDT, CDR2 YYEEEE. V lost 4 bases, J lost 0 bases, and 10 bases lay in between. The CDR3 contains 14 residues. As DNA, the CDR3 is TGTGCCAGCAGCCCCGACAGGATGAACACTGAAGCTTTCTTT. Residues: CASSPDRMNTEAFF.

This clone was picked up one time. This chain connects TRBV27 to TRBJ2-2, with 8 bases aligning to TRBD2. The CDR3 extends over 13 amino acids. Germline V gene sequence: CDR1 MNHEY, CDR2 SMNVEV (reference sequence). V shed 8 bases and J 7 bases; nucleotides not matched to a gene: 6. CDR3 in DNA: TGTGCCAGCCGGGCCAGCGGGAGCGGGGAGCTGTTTTTT. Its protein is CASRASGSGELFF.

The V and J genes are TRBV19 and TRBJ2-2; D remains unclear. The CDR3 covers 15 residues. V gave up 5 bases and J gave up 4 bases, with 14 bases separating them. CDR1 LNHDA and CDR2 SQIVND come from the germline V gene (reference sequence). The CDR3 is CASSPPLTFTGELFF. As DNA, the CDR3 is TGTGCCAGTAGTCCACCGCTTACATTCACCGGGGAGCTGTTTTTT.

The chain joins TRBV7-3 to TRBJ1-2; 9 bases line up with TRBD1. This CDR3 is 13 amino acids long. V lost 5 bases, J lost 8 bases, and 6 bases stayed unmatched. Germline CDR1 and CDR2: SGHTA and FQGTGA. The CDR3 loop reads CASSGRQGDGYTF. CDR3 in DNA: TGTGCCAGCAGCGGTAGACAGGGGGACGGCTACACCTTC.

The chain combines TRBV30 with TRBJ2-1, with D maybe TRBD2 (6 bases). Looked up from germline, CDR1 is GTSNPN and CDR2 is SVGIG (reference sequence). The length of the CDR3 is 16 residues. Trimming removed 5 bases at V and 7 bases at J, with 24 bases between. This CDR3 reads CAWERGWRGARNEQFF. CDR3 coding DNA: TGTGCCTGGGAGAGAGGTTGGAGGGGTGCTAGGAATGAGCAGTTCTTC.

The chain carries TRBV11-3 and TRBJ2-7; 11 bases line up with TRBD1. The trim removed 3 bases at V and 3 bases at J, leaving 4 bases unmatched. This CDR3 has 15 residues. Germline lookup yields CDR1 SGHNT and CDR2 YENEEA. CDR3 DNA sequence: TGTGCCAGCAGCTTCTCCGGGACAGGGGGCTACGAGCAGTACTTC. Translated, it gives CASSFSGTGGYEQYF.

The chain is built from TRBV25-1 and TRBJ1-3; D not resolved. CDR1 is MGHDK and CDR2 is SYGVNS in the germline V gene. The germline V and J ends were trimmed by 1 base and 5 bases, with 9 bases remaining between them. The CDR3 contains 14 residues. CDR3 sequence (DNA): TGTGCCAGCAGTGAATCGGCAGGCAGAAACACCATATATTTT. It is translated as CASSESAGRNTIYF. Full variable domain (rest looked up from reference TRBV25-1 and TRBJ1-3): EADIYQTPRYLVIGTGKKITLECSQTMGHDKMYWYQQDPGMELHLIHYSYGVNSTEKGDLSSESTVSRIRTEHFPLTLESARPSHTSQYLCASSESAGRNTIYFGEGSWLTVV.

This clone is a singleton in its sample. The DNA of the CDR3 is TGTGCCAGCACCAAGGGACAGTCAACTAATGAAAAACTGTTTTTT. Amino acids: CASTKGQSTNEKLFF. V gene TRBV6-5 combines with J gene TRBJ1-4, with 7 bases identical to TRBD1. Germline V gene data show CDR1 as MNHEY and CDR2 as SVGAGI. The CDR3 consists of 15 residues. The V and J ends lost 7 bases and 0 bases, in that order; junction bases with no gene match: 5.

The chain joins TRBV18 to TRBJ2-2, with unresolved D. The CDR3 runs 13 residues. Trimming pared 6 bases from V and 0 bases from J, leaving 5 bases between. Germline V CDR1 and CDR2: KGHSH, LQKENI. The CDR3 nucleotides read TGTGCCAGCTCGCGGACGAACACCGGGGAGCTGTTTTTT. Residues: CASSRTNTGELFF.

The CDR3 nucleotides are TGTGCCAGCAGCTTGACACAGGGGAGTGGTGGCTACACCTTC. This sequence encodes CASSLTQGSGGYTF. The J gene is TRBJ1-2, the V gene TRBV7-2; TRBD1 matches 7 bases. The junction had 8 bases not matched to a gene; V was cut back by 3 bases and J by 7 bases. Germline V gives CDR1 SGHTA, CDR2 FQGNSA. The CDR3 has 14 residues.

The chain recombines TRBV7-2 with TRBJ2-7; 8 bases agree with TRBD1. CDR1 and CDR2 (germline): SGHTA, FQGNSA. The length of the CDR3 is 15 residues. The V and J ends lost 5 bases and 5 bases, in that order; junction bases with no gene match: 11. CDR3 sequence: CASSPGDRKAHEQYF. In DNA form, the CDR3 reads TGTGCCAGCAGCCCAGGGGACAGGAAGGCCCACGAGCAGTACTTC. The variable domain in full, with the rest retrieved from reference TRBV7-2 and TRBJ2-7, is GAGVSQSPSNKVTEKGKDVELRCDPISGHTALYWYRQSLGQGLEFLIYFQGNSAPDKSGLPSDRFSAERTGGSVSTLTIQRTQQEDSAVYLCASSPGDRKAHEQYFGPGTRLTVT.

This clone was seen once. The germline gene is not matched at one end of the junction; a read error may be the cause. The chain links TRBV7-7 to TRBJ2-2; the match to TRBD1 covers 10 bases. This CDR3 has 15 amino acids. Germline V CDR1 and CDR2: SSHAT, FNYEAQ (reference sequence). The CDR3 here is CASSSGTGVTGELFF. The CDR3 DNA is TGTGCTAGCAGCTCCGGGACAGGGGTAACCGGGGAGCTGTTTTTT.

The chain is built from TRBV6-5 and TRBJ2-1, with 12 positions matching TRBD2. The junction had 1 base not matched to a gene; V was cut back by 6 bases and J by 4 bases. The length of the CDR3 is 14 residues. From germline, CDR1 is MNHEY and CDR2 SVGAGI. The CDR3 DNA reads as TGTGCCAGCAGAGGGACTAGCGGGTACAATGAGCAGTTCTTC. Protein sequence: CASRGTSGYNEQFF.

J is TRBJ2-5 and V is TRBV5-1; 7 bases align to TRBD2. The CDR3 runs 15 residues. Losses at the gene ends were 1 base for V and 5 bases for J; bases not matched to a gene: 8. CDR1 is SGHRS, CDR2 YFSETQ, per germline. CDR3 amino acids: CASSLHSGAPETQYF. The DNA of the CDR3 is TGCGCCAGCAGCTTGCACAGCGGGGCTCCGGAGACCCAGTACTTC.

This clone has a handful of counts. The chain has TRBV5-1 and TRBJ2-1; tentative D call: TRBD2 (7 bases). The CDR3 spans 14 residues. Per germline, CDR1 SGHRS and CDR2 YFSETQ. Between the trimmed V and J ends, which lost 4 bases and 4 bases, there was a span of 12 bases. The CDR3 coding sequence is TGCGCCAGCAGCGAAGGGGGGGCTTACAATGAGCAGTTCTTC. Its translation: CASSEGGAYNEQFF.

This clone appeared a single time. This chain connects TRBV7-9 to TRBJ1-4; tentatively, D is TRBD1 (6 bases). CDR3 length: 17 amino acids. The V end lost 1 base, the J end lost 7 bases, and 19 bases lay between the germline ends. CDR1 SEHNR and CDR2 FQNEAQ come from the germline V gene (reference sequence). The CDR3 sequence is CASSLGYRDPDGEKLFF. The CDR3 bases are TGTGCCAGCAGCTTAGGGTACAGGGATCCGGATGGTGAAAAACTGTTTTTT.

The chain carries TRBV4-2 and TRBJ1-3; 7 bases are a match to TRBD1. The germline V gene has CDR1 LGHNA and CDR2 YNFKEQ. The CDR3 loop spans 17 amino acids. V was clipped by 0 bases and J by 3 bases; unmatched bases: 8. The CDR3 DNA sequence: TGTGCCAGCAGCCAAGATAGGAGGGGGCCGTTTGGAAACACCATATATTTT. Translation: CASSQDRRGPFGNTIYF.